The 28 T cell receptor beta chains below all came from one sample that was sequenced in a study of T cell responses to AZD1222 COVID-19 vaccine. Here immunoSEQ multiplex PCR was the method, and the copy in TCRdb shows in-frame clones only, minus some. The sample has 85,000 to 100,000 clones; 70% to 85% are singletons. The sample in question was peripheral blood, obtained on day 0 of AZD1222 vaccination. These receptors were taken from an adult in good health.

The chain has TRBV30 and TRBJ2-2, with TRBD1 matching 8 bases. Germline CDR1 GTSNPN, CDR2 SVGIG (reference sequence). The CDR3 loop spans 14 amino acids. Trimming cost V 8 bases and J 3 bases; bases outside gene matches: 8. The CDR3 sequence: CAGQGALDTGELFF. CDR3 nucleotide sequence: TGTGCCGGCCAGGGGGCTTTGGACACCGGGGAGCTGTTTTTT.

The V gene is TRBV4-2, the J gene TRBJ2-7, with 8 bases lining up with TRBD2. Germline loops: CDR1 LGHNA, CDR2 YNFKEQ. The CDR3 runs 17 residues. V lost 0 bases, J lost 2 bases, and 9 bases stayed unmatched. In DNA form, the CDR3 reads TGTGCCAGCAGCCAAGATCTTACTAGCGGAAGACCCTACGAGCAGTACTTC. Translation: CASSQDLTSGRPYEQYF.

The J gene is TRBJ2-3, the V gene TRBV7-8; D perhaps matches TRBD1 (7 bases). CDR1 SGHVS and CDR2 FQNEAQ come from the germline V gene. Trimming removed 5 bases at V and 7 bases at J, with 13 bases between. The CDR3 is made up of 13 amino acids. The CDR3 loop is CASSQGGRNTQYF. Here the CDR3 DNA reads TGTGCCAGCAGCCAGGGGGGCCGGAATACGCAGTATTTT. Using reference TRBV7-8 and TRBJ2-3 for the parts outside the CDR3, the full variable domain is GAGVSQSPRYKVAKRGQDVALRCDPISGHVSLFWYQQALGQGPEFLTYFQNEAQLDKSGLPSDRFFAERPEGSVSTLKIQRTQQEDSAVYLCASSQGGRNTQYFGPGTRLTVL.

As concerns this clone: Germline is not matched at one junction end, which may reflect a read error. The V and J genes are TRBV11-2 and TRBJ2-7, with 7 bases fitting TRBD2. CDR1 SGHAT and CDR2 FQNNGV come from the germline V gene. The CDR3 length is 18 residues. CDR3 region: CASSFSSYSGTTGGNRHF. CDR3 in DNA: TGTGCCAGCAGCTTTAGTAGTTACTCTGGGACTACCGGGGGTAATCGGCACTTC.

In this sample, this clone is medium-sized. J is TRBJ1-5 and V is TRBV7-2; TRBD1 might be the D (6 bases). The CDR3 is 15 amino acids. Germline CDR1 reads SGHTA; CDR2 reads FQGNSA. V lost 5 bases to trimming and J lost 5 bases, with 16 bases between them. The CDR3 is CASSVTGTTYQPQHF. CDR3 coding DNA: TGTGCCAGCAGCGTTACCGGGACAACTTATCAGCCCCAGCATTTT.

The rearrangement joins TRBV30 to TRBJ1-4; TRBD1 agrees at 9 bases. The germline CDR1 and CDR2 sequences are GTSNPN and SVGIG (reference sequence). This CDR3 spans 16 amino acids. Germline trimming cut 1 base from V and 8 bases from J; bases unmatched to any gene: 11. CDR3 DNA sequence: TGTGCCTGGAGTGGGGGACAGGGACAGGCATGGGAAAAACTGTTTTTT. It specifies CAWSGGQGQAWEKLFF.

The J gene is TRBJ2-5, the V gene TRBV27; the D gene is possibly TRBD2 (5 bases). The germline gives CDR1 MNHEY, CDR2 SMNVEV (reference sequence). Trimming removed 2 bases at V and 5 bases at J, with 15 bases between. The CDR3 totals 15 residues. CDR3 coding DNA: TGTGCCAGCAGTTTAATAACGGCGGGCCGGGAGACCCAGTACTTC. Its translation is CASSLITAGRETQYF.

The chain links TRBV4-3 to TRBJ2-7; 9 positions match TRBD2. Germline V gene data show CDR1 as LGHNA and CDR2 as YSLEER. The CDR3 length is 16 residues. V shed 3 bases, J shed 4 bases, and the junction held 10 bases outside the gene matches. The CDR3 DNA follows: TGCGCCAGCAGCCAGCAGCCGGGTCTAGCGGGATACGAGCAGTACTTC. This codes for CASSQQPGLAGYEQYF.

This chain links TRBV5-1 with TRBJ2-1, with TRBD2 matching over 9 bases. Germline V gene lookup returns CDR1 SGHRS and CDR2 YFSETQ. The CDR3 covers 16 residues. V lost 0 bases, J lost 3 bases, and 4 bases stayed unmatched. CDR3 DNA: TGCGCCAGCAGCTTGGGTGTTAGCGGGAGCTACAATGAGCAGTTCTTC. Translation gives CASSLGVSGSYNEQFF.

V and J are TRBV7-9 and TRBJ2-2; D perhaps matches TRBD1 (6 bases). V lost 5 bases and J lost 3, with 13 bases in between. The CDR3 runs 15 residues. CDR1 and CDR2 from the germline V gene are SEHNR and FQNEAQ (reference sequence). The CDR3 nucleotides read TGTGCCAGCAGCCTGAGAAACAGGGACACCGGGGAGCTGTTTTTT. This encodes CASSLRNRDTGELFF.

The gene calls are TRBV7-2 and TRBJ1-5; D gene unclear. Germline V gene lookup returns CDR1 SGHTA and CDR2 FQGNSA. The CDR3 has 15 residues. Trimming removed 1 base from V and 4 bases from J, with 11 bases in between. CDR3 residues: CASSLGSNNNQPQHF. CDR3 DNA: TGTGCCAGCAGCTTAGGCTCAAACAATAATCAGCCCCAGCATTTT.

This clone was observed a few times. This chain joins TRBV3-1 (or the pseudogene TRBV3-2) and TRBJ1-4; 10 bases fit TRBD1. This CDR3 is 22 amino acids long. V lost 4 bases to trimming and J lost 3 bases; unmatched junction nucleotides: 23. CDR1 and CDR2 (germline): LGHDT, YNNKEL (reference sequence). CDR3 nucleotides: TGTGCCAGCAGCCTCAACACTCTCGTACCGGGACAGGGGAGGAATTCTAATGAAAAACTGTTTTTT. Encoded protein: CASSLNTLVPGQGRNSNEKLFF.

V usage is TRBV10-3 and J usage is TRBJ1-1; TRBD1 might be the D (6 bases). Trimming left V 10 bases short and J 5 bases short, with 14 bases between. CDR3 length: 12 amino acids. Germline V gene lookup returns CDR1 ENHRY and CDR2 SYGVKD. The CDR3 spells CATSGEWTEAFF. The CDR3 region has the DNA TGTGCCACCTCAGGGGAGTGGACTGAAGCTTTCTTT.

This clone was observed once. The rearrangement joins TRBV28 to TRBJ1-2, with D possibly matching TRBD1 (5 bases). CDR1 and CDR2 from the germline V gene are MDHEN and SYDVKM. CDR3 size: 14 residues. V dropped 3 bases and J dropped 10 bases, with 18 bases sitting between them. The CDR3 bases are TGTGCCAGCAGTTTTCCCGTGATTGGGGGAGACTACACCTTC. Protein: CASSFPVIGGDYTF.

The rearrangement links TRBV20-1 to TRBJ2-1; no reliable D call. Trimming stripped 3 bases from V and 6 bases from J, with 9 bases between. The CDR3 has 12 amino acids. Germline V gene data show CDR1 as DFQATT and CDR2 as SNEGSKA (reference sequence). CDR3 amino acids: CSASFETNEQFF. CDR3 DNA sequence: TGCAGTGCTAGTTTCGAAACCAATGAGCAGTTCTTC.

In this sample, this clone turned up a few times. This sequence joins TRBV28 and TRBJ2-7; 7 bases line up with TRBD1. The CDR3 sequence is 15 residues long. In germline, CDR1 is MDHEN, CDR2 SYDVKM. Trimming cost V 5 bases and J 3 bases; bases outside gene matches: 10. The CDR3 protein is CASSRGPGTDYEQYF. CDR3 bases: TGTGCCAGCAGTAGAGGTCCCGGGACAGACTACGAGCAGTACTTC.

V is TRBV7-9 and J is TRBJ2-1; no definite D call. The CDR3 runs to 13 residues. V was clipped by 1 base and J by 6 bases, with 7 bases between them. Germline V gene data show CDR1 as SEHNR and CDR2 as FQNEAQ (reference sequence). The CDR3 nucleotides are TGTGCCAGCAGCTTAGGGTGGGTCAATGAGCAGTTCTTC. Protein product: CASSLGWVNEQFF.

V and J are TRBV6-5 and TRBJ1-2; no clear D gene. This CDR3 is 14 amino acids long. V lost 6 bases to trimming and J lost 4 bases, with 15 bases between them. Germline V CDR1 and CDR2: MNHEY, SVGAGI. CDR3 amino acids: CASRRDRLSYGYTF. CDR3 bases: TGTGCCAGCAGAAGGGATAGGCTCTCCTATGGCTACACCTTC.

The J gene is TRBJ1-3, the V gene TRBV12-5; D call uncertain. There are 12 residues in the CDR3. The germline V and J ends were trimmed by 5 bases and 2 bases, with 4 bases remaining between them. Germline CDR1 and CDR2: LGHNT and FRNRAP. CDR3 residues: CASGLTGNTIYF. The CDR3 bases are TGTGCTAGTGGTCTAACTGGAAACACCATATATTTT.

J is TRBJ1-2 and V is TRBV6-2 or TRBV6-3; unclear D gene. Trimming shortened V by 2 bases and J by 4 bases, and 5 bases separated the two germline ends. The CDR3 extends over 12 amino acids. Germline V gives CDR1 MNHEY, CDR2 SVGEGT. Here the CDR3 reads CASSYTVYGYTF. The CDR3 DNA is TGTGCCAGCAGTTACACAGTCTATGGCTACACCTTC.

This clone was picked up one time. V usage is TRBV6-1 and J usage is TRBJ1-2; a weak D match, TRBD1 (6 bases). The CDR3 consists of 15 residues. V lost 7 bases and J lost 1, with 16 bases in between. CDR1 and CDR2 from the germline V gene are MNHNS and SASEGT. CDR3 nucleotides: TGTGCCAGCATTAAGTCGGGGGCTAGTAACTATGGCTACACCTTC. Its protein product is CASIKSGASNYGYTF.

The chain combines TRBV24-1 with TRBJ1-1; D may be TRBD1 (5 bases). V dropped 2 bases and J dropped 2 bases, with 14 bases sitting between them. Germline lookup yields CDR1 KGHDR and CDR2 SFDVKD. The CDR3 has 16 amino acids. The CDR3 protein is CATSDSGEGRNTEAFF. The CDR3 DNA follows: TGTGCCACCAGTGATTCGGGGGAGGGGAGAAACACTGAAGCTTTCTTT.

The V call is TRBV30, the J call TRBJ1-1; TRBD1 might be the D (5 bases). Germline V gene data show CDR1 as GTSNPN and CDR2 as SVGIG (reference sequence). The germline V and J ends were trimmed by 8 bases and 6 bases, with 22 bases remaining between them. This CDR3 has 14 amino acids. CDR3 nucleotides: TGTGCCGGCTCCCCACCAGGGTTCTTTTCTGAAGCTTTCTTT. It encodes CAGSPPGFFSEAFF.

This chain links TRBV27 with TRBJ2-1; 11 positions match TRBD2. Trimming removed 6 bases from V and 7 bases from J; junction bases left unmatched: 8. Germline CDR1 MNHEY, CDR2 SMNVEV (reference sequence). The CDR3 loop spans 15 amino acids. The DNA of the CDR3 is TGTGCCAGCAGACCTCTAGCGGGAGGAGGGAATGAGCAGTTCTTC. It specifies CASRPLAGGGNEQFF.

The chain combines TRBV5-1 with TRBJ2-1, with 7 nucleotides matching TRBD2. The CDR3 sequence is 15 residues long. Germline CDR1 SGHRS, CDR2 YFSETQ. V lost 2 bases to trimming and J lost 3 bases; unmatched junction nucleotides: 5. The CDR3 sequence: CASSLLSGNYNEQFF. CDR3 DNA: TGCGCCAGCAGCTTATTAAGCGGGAACTACAATGAGCAGTTCTTC. Combining the CDR3 with reference TRBV5-1 and TRBJ2-1 gives the whole variable domain KAGVTQTPRYLIKTRGQQVTLSCSPISGHRSVSWYQQTPGQGLQFLFEYFSETQRNKGNFPGRFSGRQFSNSRSEMNVSTLELGDSALYLCASSLLSGNYNEQFFGPGTRLTVL.

This clone was recorded only once. With a much larger clone just one base away, this may be a read error. The CDR3 here is CASSDYYEQYF. In nucleotides, the CDR3 is TGTGCCAGCAGTGATTACTACGAGCAGTACTTC. The V and J genes are TRBV25-1 and TRBJ2-7; D is unclear. Per the germline V gene, CDR1 is MGHDK and CDR2 is SYGVNS. The ends were cut back, 3 bases at V and 3 bases at J, with 3 bases in the middle. The length of the CDR3 is 11 residues.

The J gene is TRBJ2-7, the V gene TRBV27; TRBD1 matches 8 bases. The CDR3 has 14 amino acids. J lost 6 bases, V lost 6 bases, and 10 bases had no gene match. From germline, CDR1 is MNHEY and CDR2 SMNVEV (reference sequence). The CDR3 nucleotides read TGTGCCAGCAGCAAAGAGGGACAGGTCTCCGAGCAGTACTTC. Translation gives CASSKEGQVSEQYF.

This CDR3 reads CASSQLGQGADTQYF. CDR3 sequence (DNA): TGTGCCAGCAGCCAATTGGGACAGGGTGCAGATACGCAGTATTTT. The chain combines TRBV7-2 with TRBJ2-3; 9 positions match TRBD1. This CDR3 has 15 residues. V trimming: 5 bases; J trimming: 4 bases; junction bases outside the gene matches: 7. Germline V lookup: CDR1 SGHTA, CDR2 FQGNSA.